The 28 T cell receptor beta chains in this list originate from one sample, sequenced in a study of spatial heterogeneity in lung cancer. From the 5' RACE reads, TCRdb called clonotypes with MiXCR, one entry per CDR3 protein. The data hold fewer than 15,000 distinct CDR3 sequences, with over 15% observed a single time. The time point here: sample taken at primary tumor resection. The input material, whole RNA from tumor, nontumor lung or frozen PBMC, was sequenced unsorted. This sample comprised PBMCs, obtained at surgery. All receptors derive from a male donor with early-stage non-small cell lung cancer.

This clonotype appeared many times. V is TRBV6-5 and J is TRBJ2-3, with a possible D match to TRBD2 (5 bases). Germline V gives CDR1 MNHEY, CDR2 SVGAGI. The CDR3 spans 14 residues. V dropped 7 bases and J dropped 0 bases, with 11 bases sitting between them. CDR3 protein: CASKWERSTDTQYF. The CDR3 DNA reads as TGTGCCAGCAAGTGGGAGCGGAGCACAGATACGCAGTATTTT.

Ten or more counts support this clonotype. The chain is built from TRBV20-1 and TRBJ2-4; 9 bases map to TRBD1. V shed 6 bases, J shed 1 base, and the junction held 4 bases outside the gene matches. CDR3 length equals 14 residues. Germline-derived CDR1 and CDR2 are DFQATT and SNEGSKA (reference sequence). The CDR3 region is CSARTGEAKNIQYF. The CDR3 region has the DNA TGCAGTGCCCGGACAGGGGAGGCCAAAAACATTCAGTACTTC.

This clonotype was picked up many times. The V call is TRBV28, the J call TRBJ2-2; unclear D gene. Germline V gene lookup returns CDR1 MDHEN and CDR2 SYDVKM. With 4 bases removed from V and 0 bases from J, the gap between germline ends came to 9 bases. The length of the CDR3 is 15 residues. CDR3 region: CASSWPASNTGELFF. For the CDR3, the DNA is TGTGCCAGCAGTTGGCCGGCCTCGAACACCGGGGAGCTGTTTTTT. Variable domain in full (rest from reference TRBV28 and TRBJ2-2): DVKVTQSSRYLVKRTGEKVFLECVQDMDHENMFWYRQDPGLGLRLIYFSYDVKMKEKGDIPEGYSVSREKKERFSLILESASTNQTSMYLCASSWPASNTGELFFGEGSRLTVL.

The chain combines TRBV7-6 with TRBJ2-2; D may be TRBD2 (6 bases). CDR1 is SGHVS, CDR2 FNYEAQ, per germline. This CDR3 comprises 16 residues. Trimming left V 1 base short and J 0 bases short, with 9 bases between. CDR3 amino acids: CASSLVGGANTGELFF. CDR3 DNA: TGTGCCAGCAGCTTAGTGGGCGGGGCGAACACCGGGGAGCTGTTTTTT.

This clonotype showed up many times. The chain joins TRBV20-1 to TRBJ2-1; possibly TRBD2 for D (7 bases). Trimming removed 3 bases from V and 8 bases from J, with 14 bases in between. Germline V gene data show CDR1 as DFQATT and CDR2 as SNEGSKA (reference sequence). There are 13 residues in the CDR3. The CDR3 DNA sequence: TGCAGTGCTAGGCGGGGGCGCTCCCATGAGCAGTTCTTC. Translation gives CSARRGRSHEQFF.

This clonotype was found a few times. The V and J genes are TRBV2 and TRBJ1-6; D gene ambiguous. Germline values: CDR1 SNHLY, CDR2 FYNNEI. The CDR3 sequence is 16 residues long. Trimming stripped 8 bases from V and 4 bases from J, with 18 bases between. CDR3 nucleotides: TGTGCCAGCTCTTTACCGGGGTCGTTTTATAATTCACCCCTCCACTTT. Amino acid sequence: CASSLPGSFYNSPLHF.

The chain carries TRBV7-3 and TRBJ2-3; 9 bases fit TRBD2. Germline V gene lookup returns CDR1 SGHTA and CDR2 FQGTGA. This CDR3 has 19 amino acids. Unmatched junction bases numbered 15, after V lost 1 base and J lost 4 bases. CDR3 sequence (DNA): TGTGCCAGCAGCTTAATAGCTAGAGGCAAGCGGGAGGTCCCAGATACGCAGTATTTT. The encoded protein is CASSLIARGKREVPDTQYF.

The V call is TRBV7-6, the J call TRBJ2-3; no reliable D call. V lost 2 bases and J lost 4, with 10 bases in between. CDR3 size: 14 residues. The germline gives CDR1 SGHVS, CDR2 FNYEAQ. Here the CDR3 reads CASSLRIVPDTQYF. The CDR3 nucleotides are TGTGCCAGCAGCTTACGTATAGTACCAGATACGCAGTATTTT.

This clonotype came up many times. The chain recombines TRBV27 with TRBJ1-4; 9 nucleotides match TRBD1. The CDR3 is 15 amino acids. Germline trimming cut 7 bases from V and 7 bases from J; bases unmatched to any gene: 10. The germline gives CDR1 MNHEY, CDR2 SMNVEV (reference sequence). The DNA of the CDR3 is TGTGCCAGCAAACCCGGGACAGGGATTTCTGAAAAACTGTTTTTT. It translates to CASKPGTGISEKLFF.

V usage is TRBV3-1 and J usage is TRBJ2-2; D may match TRBD1 or TRBD2 (6 bases each). CDR1 and CDR2 (germline): LGHDT, YNNKEL (reference sequence). The CDR3 spans 16 residues. V was pared by 1 base and J by 0 bases, with 9 bases between. The CDR3 sequence is CASSQGGGPNTGELFF. The CDR3 nucleotides read TGTGCCAGCAGCCAAGGAGGGGGGCCGAACACCGGGGAGCTGTTTTTT.

This clonotype was seen a few times. V gene TRBV7-3 combines with J gene TRBJ2-1, with 8 bases lining up with TRBD2. V dropped 5 bases and J dropped 9; count of bases not matched to a gene: 9. In germline, CDR1 is SGHTA, CDR2 FQGTGA. The length of the CDR3 is 14 residues. The CDR3 here is CASSALGLASEQFF. The CDR3 DNA reads as TGTGCCAGCAGCGCCCTCGGACTAGCCAGTGAGCAGTTCTTC.

This clonotype is medium-sized within its sample. The CDR3 DNA follows: TGCGCCAGCAGCCAAGAGCAGGGAACGGGCAATCAGCCCCAGCATTTT. It encodes CASSQEQGTGNQPQHF. This chain joins TRBV4-1 and TRBJ1-5; TRBD1 might be the D (5 bases). This CDR3 is built from 16 residues. V was shortened by 0 bases and J by 2 bases, with 11 bases between the two germline ends. CDR1 is MGHRA, CDR2 YSYEKL, per germline.

The chain uses TRBV7-9 and TRBJ2-5; 11 bases are shared with TRBD2. Germline V gene sequence: CDR1 SEHNR, CDR2 FQNEAQ (reference sequence). V gave up 8 bases and J gave up 4 bases; unmatched junction bases: 9. CDR3 length: 15 amino acids. CDR3 sequence (DNA): TGTGCCAGCGCGAAGACTAGCGGGATGCCAGAGACCCAGTACTTC. Translation gives CASAKTSGMPETQYF.

J is TRBJ2-3 and V is TRBV28; D is undetermined. V lost 2 bases and J 3 bases, leaving 12 bases between the germline ends. The CDR3 totals 15 residues. Germline loops: CDR1 MDHEN, CDR2 SYDVKM. CDR3 DNA: TGTGCCAGCAGTTTAGCTCTCAGCACGACAGATACGCAGTATTTT. Translating gives CASSLALSTTDTQYF.

A note on this clonotype: A read error may be the cause here, since a much bigger clone is one base away. The gene calls are TRBV18 and TRBJ2-7, with TRBD2 as a possible D gene (7 bases). The germline V gene encodes CDR1 KGHSH and CDR2 LQKENI. Trimming stripped 3 bases from V and 3 bases from J, with 15 bases between. The CDR3 runs to 15 residues. DNA for the CDR3: TGTGCCAGCTCACCCCCGGCGGGGGCGGTCTACGAGCAGTACTTC. It specifies CASSPPAGAVYEQYF.

This clonotype has only a few counts. The chain employs TRBV27 and TRBJ2-5, with D possibly being TRBD1 or TRBD2 (5 bases each). The V end was cut by 6 bases, the J end by 5 bases, with 22 bases between. This CDR3 region has 16 residues. Germline V CDR1 and CDR2: MNHEY, SMNVEV (reference sequence). CDR3 DNA: TGTGCCAGCAGCCTGGGCCTTGGTGTGGGGGAGGAGACCCAGTACTTC. Protein product: CASSLGLGVGEETQYF.

The chain is built from TRBV11-2 and TRBJ2-1; TRBD2 matches 8 bases. J lost 7 bases, V lost 4 bases, and 12 bases had no gene match. The CDR3 spans 16 residues. From germline, CDR1 is SGHAT and CDR2 FQNNGV. The DNA of the CDR3 is TGTGCCAGCAGCTCATTGGGGCTAGCGGGTACTAATGAGCAGTTCTTC. It codes for CASSSLGLAGTNEQFF.

This clonotype has a count of ten or more. The genes are TRBV19 and TRBJ2-7; 12 nucleotides line up with TRBD2. This CDR3 comprises 16 residues. J lost 1 base, V lost 3 bases, and 4 bases had no gene match. Germline values: CDR1 LNHDA, CDR2 SQIVND (reference sequence). CDR3 residues: CASSISGTSGSYEQYF. The DNA for the CDR3 is TGTGCCAGTAGTATTTCCGGGACTAGCGGGTCCTACGAGCAGTACTTC.

This clonotype has at least ten counts. V gene TRBV2 combines with J gene TRBJ2-1; 8 bases fit TRBD1. CDR1 and CDR2 (germline): SNHLY, FYNNEI. After removal of 2 bases from V and 0 bases from J, the junction contained 6 bases not matched to a gene. There are 17 residues in the CDR3. The CDR3 loop reads CASSERGTGVSYNEQFF. DNA for the CDR3: TGTGCCAGCAGTGAACGCGGGACAGGCGTCTCCTACAATGAGCAGTTCTTC.

This clonotype was found many times. The chain employs TRBV4-1 and TRBJ2-7, with 9 bases aligning to TRBD1. The V segment lost 3 bases and the J segment 5 bases; nucleotides outside the gene matches: 8. The CDR3 is 15 amino acids. Looked up from germline, CDR1 is MGHRA and CDR2 is YSYEKL. Written as DNA, the CDR3 is TGCGCCAGCAGCCAGGCCGGGACAGGGCGGGACGAGCAGTACTTC. Translation gives CASSQAGTGRDEQYF.

This clonotype was detected only a few times. The rearrangement joins TRBV24-1 to TRBJ2-5; TRBD2 matches 11 bases. V lost 4 bases and J lost 4; bases outside the gene matches: 4. Looked up from germline, CDR1 is KGHDR and CDR2 is SFDVKD. The CDR3 sequence is 15 residues long. CDR3 residues: CATSDGGTSGETQYF. Written as DNA, the CDR3 is TGTGCCACCAGTGACGGCGGGACTAGCGGAGAGACCCAGTACTTC.

The sample holds many counts of this clonotype. The rearrangement joins TRBV27 to TRBJ2-1; TRBD1 might be the D (5 bases). Per the germline V gene, CDR1 is MNHEY and CDR2 is SMNVEV (reference sequence). The CDR3 is made up of 14 amino acids. Between the trimmed V and J ends, which lost 4 bases and 3 bases, there was a span of 10 bases. CDR3: CASSSRVSYNEQFF. CDR3 sequence (DNA): TGTGCCAGCAGTTCCAGGGTTAGCTACAATGAGCAGTTCTTC.

This clonotype was observed at least ten times. The DNA of the CDR3 is TGTGCCAGCAGCTTAGCAGTTGGGGACTACGAGCAGTACTTC. Translating it yields CASSLAVGDYEQYF. The genes are TRBV7-8 and TRBJ2-7; D not certain. CDR3 size: 14 residues. The V and J ends lost 0 bases and 3 bases respectively, with 9 bases between them. Germline V gives CDR1 SGHVS, CDR2 FQNEAQ.

This clonotype has ten or more counts. The chain couples TRBV20-1 to TRBJ2-3; 8 bases map to TRBD2. The CDR3 length is 16 residues. CDR1 DFQATT and CDR2 SNEGSKA come from the germline V gene (reference sequence). V lost 2 bases to trimming and J lost 1 base; unmatched junction nucleotides: 8. CDR3 sequence reads: CSARSGAGAGTDTQYF. In DNA form, the CDR3 reads TGCAGTGCTAGATCTGGAGCGGGAGCTGGCACAGATACGCAGTATTTT.

This clonotype has more than one count but fewer than ten. The CDR3 loop reads CASRVWETQYF. CDR3 DNA sequence: TGTGCCAGCAGGGTCTGGGAGACCCAGTACTTC. This chain joins TRBV6-1 and TRBJ2-5; D uncertain. Germline CDR1 is MNHNS and CDR2 is SASEGT. This CDR3 has 11 residues. V lost 6 bases and J lost 5, with 7 bases in between.

This clonotype was recorded many times. The rearrangement uses TRBV29-1 and TRBJ2-4; D might be TRBD2 (5 bases). The CDR3 runs 12 residues. Germline CDR1 is SQVTM and CDR2 is ANQGSEA. The V end lost 4 bases, the J end lost 3 bases, and 7 bases lay between the germline ends. CDR3 DNA: TGCAGCGTTGTCCGGGACAAAAACATTCAGTACTTC. It codes for CSVVRDKNIQYF.

V and J are TRBV12-3 or TRBV12-4 and TRBJ2-5; D is possibly TRBD1 or TRBD2 (5 bases each). The V end was cut by 3 bases, the J end by 5 bases, with 10 bases between. The CDR3 contains 13 residues. CDR3 nucleotide sequence: TGTGCCAGCAGTTTGGGGGTCGGGGAGACCCAGTACTTC. Its protein is CASSLGVGETQYF.

The chain is built from TRBV7-4 and TRBJ1-2; tentatively, D is TRBD1 (6 bases). V lost 2 bases to trimming and J lost 8 bases, with 24 bases between them. This CDR3 has 17 residues. Germline V gene data show CDR1 as SGHVT and CDR2 as SQSDAQ. CDR3 bases: TGTGCCAGCAGCTTATGTGACGGCGCCGGACAGAGGAAAGGCTACACCTTC. Encoded protein: CASSLCDGAGQRKGYTF.